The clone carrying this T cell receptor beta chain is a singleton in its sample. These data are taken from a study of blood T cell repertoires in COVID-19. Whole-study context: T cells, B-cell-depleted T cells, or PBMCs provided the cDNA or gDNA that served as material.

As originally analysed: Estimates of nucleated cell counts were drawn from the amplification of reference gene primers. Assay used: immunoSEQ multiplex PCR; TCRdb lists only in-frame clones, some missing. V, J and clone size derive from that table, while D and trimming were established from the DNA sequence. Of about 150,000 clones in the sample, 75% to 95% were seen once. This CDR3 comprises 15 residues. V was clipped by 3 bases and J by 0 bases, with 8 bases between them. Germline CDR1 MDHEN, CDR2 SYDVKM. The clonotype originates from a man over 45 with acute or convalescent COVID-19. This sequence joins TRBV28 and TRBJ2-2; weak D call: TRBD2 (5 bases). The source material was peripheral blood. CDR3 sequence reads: CASSFRDSNTGELFF. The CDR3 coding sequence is TGTGCCAGCAGTTTTCGGGATTCGAACACCGGGGAGCTGTTTTTT. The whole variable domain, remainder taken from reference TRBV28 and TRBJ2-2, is DVKVTQSSRYLVKRTGEKVFLECVQDMDHENMFWYRQDPGLGLRLIYFSYDVKMKEKGDIPEGYSVSREKKERFSLILESASTNQTSMYLCASSFRDSNTGELFFGEGSRLTVL.